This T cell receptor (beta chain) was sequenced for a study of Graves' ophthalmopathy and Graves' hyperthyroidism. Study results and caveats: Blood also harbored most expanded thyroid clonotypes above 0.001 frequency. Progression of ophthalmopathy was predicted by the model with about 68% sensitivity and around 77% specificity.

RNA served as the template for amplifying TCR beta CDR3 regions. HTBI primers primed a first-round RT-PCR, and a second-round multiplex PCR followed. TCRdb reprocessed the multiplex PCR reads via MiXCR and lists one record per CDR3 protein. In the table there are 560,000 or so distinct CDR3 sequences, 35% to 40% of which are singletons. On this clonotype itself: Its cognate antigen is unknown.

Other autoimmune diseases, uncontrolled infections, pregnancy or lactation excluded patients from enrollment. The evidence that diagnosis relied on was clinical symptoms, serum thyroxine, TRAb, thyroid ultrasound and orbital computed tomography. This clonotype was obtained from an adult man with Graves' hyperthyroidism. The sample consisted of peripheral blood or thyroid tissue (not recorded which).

CDR3 sequence: CATNGAGTNSEAFF. The CDR3 DNA follows: TGTGCCACCAACGGGGCGGGCACCAACTCTGAAGCTTTCTTT. The chain has TRBV28 and TRBJ1-1; D might be TRBD1 (5 bases). The germline gives CDR1 MDHEN, CDR2 SYDVKM. With 10 bases removed from V and 6 bases from J, the gap between germline ends came to 21 bases. This CDR3 has 14 residues.